Included here is one T cell receptor (beta chain) sequence, with context. Its antigen is undetermined. Regions amplified from RNA transcripts were the TCR beta CDR3 regions. First-round RT-PCR targeting the TCR CDR3 was performed with the HTBI primer set. TCRdb redid the calling of the multiplex PCR reads with MiXCR, one entry per CDR3 protein. The sample records about 520,000 distinct CDR3 sequences, roughly a quarter being singletons. This sample stems from a study of T cells in Graves' hyperthyroidism and ophthalmopathy. Study outcomes and limitations: Most thyroid clonotypes expanded above 0.001 were also detected in blood.

The CDR3 extends over 15 amino acids. With V trimmed by 3 bases and J by 1 base, 3 bases remained unmatched. This sequence originates from a young woman with Graves' ophthalmopathy. The chain has TRBV12-3 or TRBV12-4 and TRBJ2-5; 9 bases fit TRBD1. The sequenced sample consisted of blood. CDR3 sequence: CASSLGTGPQETQYF. The CDR3 region has the DNA TGTGCCAGCAGTTTGGGGACAGGGCCCCAAGAGACCCAGTACTTC.